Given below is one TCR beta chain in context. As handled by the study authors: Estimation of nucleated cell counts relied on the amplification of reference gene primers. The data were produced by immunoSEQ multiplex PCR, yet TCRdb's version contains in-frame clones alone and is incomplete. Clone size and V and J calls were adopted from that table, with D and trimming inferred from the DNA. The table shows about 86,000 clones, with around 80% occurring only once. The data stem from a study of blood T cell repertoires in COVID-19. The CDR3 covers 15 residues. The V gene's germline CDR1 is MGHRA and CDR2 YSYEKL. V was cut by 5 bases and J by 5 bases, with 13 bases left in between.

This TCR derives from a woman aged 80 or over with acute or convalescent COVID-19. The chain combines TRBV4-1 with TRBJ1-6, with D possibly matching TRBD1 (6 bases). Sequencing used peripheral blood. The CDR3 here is CASSGLGQNNSPLHF. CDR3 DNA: TGCGCCAGCAGCGGACTTGGACAGAATAATTCACCCCTCCACTTT.